Below, 8 T cell receptor beta chains from the same sample are listed, as sequenced in a study of type 1 regulatory T cells (dated by TCRdb to about 2021). Sequenced on an Illumina MiSeq. Clones were called with MiXCR by TCRdb after fastp trimmed the public reads at Q25, and only in-frame beta chains were retained. Each CDR3 protein appears once, grouped with its most common genes and DNA. The sample data list about 100,000 distinct CDR3 sequences, and 25% to 40% of these were observed just once. Of the sample, 2.2% falls within the top ten clones. The sequencing sample was made of CD4+ T cells, either the whole sample or a sorted fraction (not recorded which). Every receptor here comes from a human donor in good health.

CDR3 in DNA: TGTGCCAGCGAAGGACTAGCGGGAGAAGGTGAGCAGTTCTTC. Translating gives CASEGLAGEGEQFF. This sequence joins TRBV3-1 and TRBJ2-1; 13 nucleotides line up with TRBD2. CDR1 and CDR2 from the germline V gene are LGHDT and YNNKEL (reference sequence). J gave up 9 bases and V 8 bases, and 7 bases lay outside the gene matches. The length of the CDR3 is 14 residues.

The genes are TRBV20-1 and TRBJ2-5, with D hard to call. The CDR3 sequence is 12 residues long. The germline V and J ends were trimmed by 5 bases and 0 bases, with 7 bases remaining between them. The V gene's germline CDR1 is DFQATT and CDR2 SNEGSKA (reference sequence). The DNA for the CDR3 is TGCAGTGCTGTTCCCAACCAAGAGACCCAGTACTTC. Translating gives CSAVPNQETQYF.

The chain combines TRBV6-2 or TRBV6-3 with TRBJ1-5; no reliable D call. Trimming shortened V by 8 bases and J by 0 bases, and 11 bases separated the two germline ends. Germline V gene sequence: CDR1 MNHEY, CDR2 SVGEGT. This CDR3 comprises 14 residues. CDR3 sequence: CASAVGYSNQPQHF. In nucleotides, the CDR3 is TGTGCCAGCGCGGTCGGCTATAGCAATCAGCCCCAGCATTTT.

The rearrangement uses TRBV18 and TRBJ2-7, with TRBD2 matching over 7 bases. In germline, CDR1 is KGHSH, CDR2 LQKENI. Trimming took 2 bases from V and 3 from J; bases not matched to a gene: 4. The CDR3 contains 14 residues. The CDR3 spells CASSPAGAFYEQYF. The DNA of the CDR3 is TGTGCCAGCTCACCAGCGGGAGCTTTCTACGAGCAGTACTTC.

The chain links TRBV7-2 to TRBJ2-1; 9 bases match TRBD2. The CDR3 spans 18 residues. J lost 5 bases, V lost 3 bases, and 14 bases had no gene match. CDR1 SGHTA and CDR2 FQGNSA come from the germline V gene. The CDR3 nucleotides are TGTGCCAGCAGCTTTCTCTCCCAGTCTAGCGGGACCCACAATGAGCAGTTCTTC. Translated: CASSFLSQSSGTHNEQFF.

The CDR3 reads CASSPSRRTDTQYF. The CDR3 DNA is TGTGCCAGCAGCCCGAGTCGTCGAACAGATACGCAGTATTTT. The rearrangement uses TRBV7-6 and TRBJ2-3; D remains unclear. CDR3 size: 14 residues. CDR1 and CDR2 from the germline V gene are SGHVS and FNYEAQ. Trimming took off 5 bases at V and 3 bases at J, with 12 bases between the two ends.

This sequence joins TRBV29-1 and TRBJ2-3; D not certain. Looked up from germline, CDR1 is SQVTM and CDR2 is ANQGSEA. Trimming shortened V by 6 bases and J by 0 bases, and 7 bases separated the two germline ends. The CDR3 runs to 12 residues. The CDR3 nucleotides are TGCAGCGTAGGAACCAGCACAGATACGCAGTATTTT. Its protein is CSVGTSTDTQYF.

This sequence joins TRBV28 and TRBJ2-3, with 12 bases identical to TRBD2. The CDR3 extends over 19 amino acids. Germline V gene sequence: CDR1 MDHEN, CDR2 SYDVKM. V dropped 6 bases and J dropped 5; count of bases not matched to a gene: 18. CDR3 sequence reads: CASSTFGLTSGRMGDTQYF. The CDR3 nucleotides are TGTGCCAGCAGCACCTTTGGTCTTACTAGCGGGAGGATGGGAGATACGCAGTATTTT.